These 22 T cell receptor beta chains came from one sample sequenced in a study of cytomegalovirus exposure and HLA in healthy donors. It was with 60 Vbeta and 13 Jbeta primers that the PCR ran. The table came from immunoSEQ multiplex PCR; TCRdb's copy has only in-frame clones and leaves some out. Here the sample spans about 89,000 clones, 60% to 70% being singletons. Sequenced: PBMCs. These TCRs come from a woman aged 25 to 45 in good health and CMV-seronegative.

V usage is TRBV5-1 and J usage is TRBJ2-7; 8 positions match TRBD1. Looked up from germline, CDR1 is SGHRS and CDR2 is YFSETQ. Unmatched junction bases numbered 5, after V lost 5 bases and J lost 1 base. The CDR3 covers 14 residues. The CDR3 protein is CASRLDRASYEQYF. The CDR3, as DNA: TGCGCCAGCAGACTGGACAGGGCATCCTACGAGCAGTACTTC.

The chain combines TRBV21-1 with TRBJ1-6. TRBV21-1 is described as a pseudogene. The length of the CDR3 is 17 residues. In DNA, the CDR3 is TGTGCCAGCAGCAAGCCCCCGGGTCGGTGGGTGAATTCACCCCTCCACTTT. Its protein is CASSKPPGRWVNSPLHF.

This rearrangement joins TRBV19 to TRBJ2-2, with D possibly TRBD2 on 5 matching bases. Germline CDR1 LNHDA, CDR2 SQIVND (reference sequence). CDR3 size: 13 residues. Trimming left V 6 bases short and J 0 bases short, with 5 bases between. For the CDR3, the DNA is TGTGCCAGTAGCGGGGCGAACACCGGGGAGCTGTTTTTT. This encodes CASSGANTGELFF. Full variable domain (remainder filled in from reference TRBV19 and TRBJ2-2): DGGITQSPKYLFRKEGQNVTLSCEQNLNHDAMYWYRQDPGQGLRLIYYSQIVNDFQKGDIAEGYSVSREKKESFPLTVTSAQKNPTAFYLCASSGANTGELFFGEGSRLTVL.

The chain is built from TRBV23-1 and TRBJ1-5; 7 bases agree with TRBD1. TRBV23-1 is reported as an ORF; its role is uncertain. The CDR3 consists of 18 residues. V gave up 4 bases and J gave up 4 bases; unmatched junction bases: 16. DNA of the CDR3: TGCGCCAGCAGTCCGCATAGACAGGGTGACGGGAAAAATCAGCCCCAGCATTTT. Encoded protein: CASSPHRQGDGKNQPQHF.

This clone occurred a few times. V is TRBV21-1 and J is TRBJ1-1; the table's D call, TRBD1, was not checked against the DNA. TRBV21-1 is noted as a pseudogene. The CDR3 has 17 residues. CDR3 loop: CASSKYQDTYMNTEAFF. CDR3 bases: TGTGCCAGCAGCAAATATCAGGACACTTACATGAACACTGAAGCTTTCTTT.

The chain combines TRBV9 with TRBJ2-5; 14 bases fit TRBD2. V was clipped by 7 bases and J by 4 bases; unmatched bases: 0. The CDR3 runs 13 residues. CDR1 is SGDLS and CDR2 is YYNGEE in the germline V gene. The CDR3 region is CASGLAGGETQYF. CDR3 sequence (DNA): TGTGCCAGCGGACTAGCGGGGGGAGAGACCCAGTACTTC.

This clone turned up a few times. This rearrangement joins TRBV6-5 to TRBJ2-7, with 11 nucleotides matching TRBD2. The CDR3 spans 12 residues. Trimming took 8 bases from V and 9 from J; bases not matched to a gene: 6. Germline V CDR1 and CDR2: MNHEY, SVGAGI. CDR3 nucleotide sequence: TGTGCCAGCGGACTAGCGGGCGGAGGGCAGTACTTC. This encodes CASGLAGGGQYF.

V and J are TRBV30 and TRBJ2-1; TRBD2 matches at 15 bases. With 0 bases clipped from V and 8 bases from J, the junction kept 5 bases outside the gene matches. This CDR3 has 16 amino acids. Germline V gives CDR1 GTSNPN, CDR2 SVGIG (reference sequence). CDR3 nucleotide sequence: TGTGCCTGGAGTGTCGGACTAGCGGGAGGGCCAGATGAGCAGTTCTTC. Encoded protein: CAWSVGLAGGPDEQFF.

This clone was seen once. CDR3 region: CASSLEAGSYQPQHF. The DNA of the CDR3 is TGCGCCAGCAGCTTGGAGGCGGGTTCCTATCAGCCCCAGCATTTT. J is TRBJ1-5 and V is TRBV5-1; no clear D gene. The germline CDR1 and CDR2 sequences are SGHRS and YFSETQ. This CDR3 region has 15 residues. The ends were cut back, 0 bases at V and 5 bases at J, with 12 bases in the middle.

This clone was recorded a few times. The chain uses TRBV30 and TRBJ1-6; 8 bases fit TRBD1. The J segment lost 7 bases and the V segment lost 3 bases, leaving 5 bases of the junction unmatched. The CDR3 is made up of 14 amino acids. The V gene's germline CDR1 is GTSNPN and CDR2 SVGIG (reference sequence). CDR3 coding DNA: TGTGCCTGGAGCCGGACAGGGCTGAATTCACCCCTCCACTTT. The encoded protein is CAWSRTGLNSPLHF. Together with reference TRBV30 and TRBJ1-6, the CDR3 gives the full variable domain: SQTIHQWPATLVQPVGSPLSLECTVEGTSNPNLYWYRQAAGRGLQLLFYSVGIGQISSEVPQNLSASRPQDRQFILSSKKLLLSDSGFYLCAWSRTGLNSPLHFGNGTRLTVT.

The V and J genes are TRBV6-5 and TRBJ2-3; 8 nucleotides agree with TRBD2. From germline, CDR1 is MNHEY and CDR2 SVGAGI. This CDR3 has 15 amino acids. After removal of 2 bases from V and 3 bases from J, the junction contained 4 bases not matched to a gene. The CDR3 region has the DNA TGTGCCAGCAGTTACCGTGGCGGGGGGACAGATACGCAGTATTTT. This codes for CASSYRGGGTDTQYF.

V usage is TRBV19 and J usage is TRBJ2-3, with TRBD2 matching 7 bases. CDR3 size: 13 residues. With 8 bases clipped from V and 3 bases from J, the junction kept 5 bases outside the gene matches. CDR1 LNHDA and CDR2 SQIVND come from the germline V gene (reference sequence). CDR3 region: CASFSGGTDTQYF. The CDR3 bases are TGTGCCAGTTTCTCCGGGGGGACAGATACGCAGTATTTT.

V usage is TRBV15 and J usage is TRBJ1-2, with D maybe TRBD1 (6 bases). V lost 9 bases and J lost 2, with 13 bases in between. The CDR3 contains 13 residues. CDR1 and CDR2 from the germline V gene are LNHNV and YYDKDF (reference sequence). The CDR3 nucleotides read TGTGCCACGGGGACAAACCGGAACTATGGCTACACCTTC. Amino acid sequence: CATGTNRNYGYTF.

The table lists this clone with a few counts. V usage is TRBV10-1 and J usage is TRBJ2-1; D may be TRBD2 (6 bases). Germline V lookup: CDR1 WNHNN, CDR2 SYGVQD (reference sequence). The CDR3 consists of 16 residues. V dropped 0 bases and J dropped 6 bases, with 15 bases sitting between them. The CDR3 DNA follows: TGCGCCAGCAGTGAGTCGGGGTCGGAGGGCCTCAATGAGCAGTTCTTC. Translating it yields CASSESGSEGLNEQFF.

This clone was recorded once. CDR3 loop: CASSPLGRGHGYTF. The DNA of the CDR3 is TGTGCCAGCAGCCCCCTGGGGAGAGGCCATGGCTACACCTTC. The chain has TRBV11-2 and TRBJ1-2; D is unclear. The V end was cut by 5 bases, the J end by 6 bases, with 16 bases between. Germline CDR1 SGHAT, CDR2 FQNNGV. The CDR3 is 14 residues long.

The CDR3 reads CASSSFKVIADTIYF. CDR3 DNA: TGTGCCAGCAGCTCCTTCAAGGTTATCGCGGACACCATATATTTT. V and J are TRBV11-2 and TRBJ1-3, with D unclear. V lost 4 bases to trimming and J lost 8 bases, with 18 bases between them. Per germline, CDR1 SGHAT and CDR2 FQNNGV. The CDR3 length is 15 residues.

In DNA, the CDR3 is TGTGCCAGCAGCCAAAGGCTAGTCAGGGCCGGGGAGCTGTTTTTT. It codes for CASSQRLVRAGELFF. The V and J genes are TRBV11-1 and TRBJ2-2, with a possible D match to TRBD1 (5 bases). V gave up 5 bases and J gave up 6 bases, with 16 bases separating them. CDR3 size: 15 residues. The germline gives CDR1 SGHAT, CDR2 FQDESV (reference sequence).

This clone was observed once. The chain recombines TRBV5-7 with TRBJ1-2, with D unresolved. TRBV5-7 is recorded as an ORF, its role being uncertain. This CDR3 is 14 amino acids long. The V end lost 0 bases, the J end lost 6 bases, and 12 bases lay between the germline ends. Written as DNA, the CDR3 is TGTGCCAGCAGCTTGGACACTACGAGGCATGGCTACACCTTC. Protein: CASSLDTTRHGYTF.

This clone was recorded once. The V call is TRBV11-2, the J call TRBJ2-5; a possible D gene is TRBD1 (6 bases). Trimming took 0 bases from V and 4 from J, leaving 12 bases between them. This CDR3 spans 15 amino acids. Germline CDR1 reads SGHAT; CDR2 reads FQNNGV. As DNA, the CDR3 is TGTGCCAGCAGCTTAGATCTACAGGGACGAGAGACCCAGTACTTC. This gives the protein CASSLDLQGRETQYF.

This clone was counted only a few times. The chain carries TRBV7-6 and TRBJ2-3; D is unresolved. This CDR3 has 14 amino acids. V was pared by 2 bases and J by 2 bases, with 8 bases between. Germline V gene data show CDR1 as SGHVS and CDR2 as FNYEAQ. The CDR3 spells CASSLSQATDTQYF. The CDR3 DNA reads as TGTGCCAGCAGCTTATCCCAGGCCACAGATACGCAGTATTTT.

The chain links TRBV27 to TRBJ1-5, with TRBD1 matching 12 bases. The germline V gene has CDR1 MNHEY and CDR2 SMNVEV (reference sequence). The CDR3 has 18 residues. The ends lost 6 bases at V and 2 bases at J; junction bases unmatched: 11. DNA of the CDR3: TGTGCCAGCAGAACCGGGACAGGGGGCATTTTGGGCAATCAGCCCCAGCATTTT. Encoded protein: CASRTGTGGILGNQPQHF.

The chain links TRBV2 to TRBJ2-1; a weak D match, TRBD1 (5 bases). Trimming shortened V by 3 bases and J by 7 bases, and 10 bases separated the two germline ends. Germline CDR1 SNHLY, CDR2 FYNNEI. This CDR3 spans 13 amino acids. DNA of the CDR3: TGTGCCAGCAGTGACCAATCAGGGAATGAGCAGTTCTTC. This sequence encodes CASSDQSGNEQFF.